Each of the 21 T cell receptor beta chains below was sequenced from the same sample in a study of T cells after yellow fever vaccination. TCRdb re-analysed the 5' RACE reads in MiXCR, keeping a single row per CDR3 protein. Of 610,000 or so distinct CDR3 sequences detected, about 12% appear once; the ten largest clones hold about 15%. The material was PBMCs, obtained on the day of the yellow fever booster vaccination. The receptors were gathered from a man aged 30 to 39 who received the YFV17D yellow fever vaccine.

V gene TRBV20-1 combines with J gene TRBJ2-1; D possibly corresponds to TRBD1 (6 bases). CDR3 length: 14 amino acids. Per germline, CDR1 DFQATT and CDR2 SNEGSKA (reference sequence). V shed 6 bases and J shed 7 bases, with 19 bases lying between them. The CDR3, as DNA: TGCAGTGCCAGGAAAGGGGGACCCACAAATGAGCAGTTCTTC. Protein: CSARKGGPTNEQFF.

This sequence joins TRBV6-5 and TRBJ2-3; D is unclear. V lost 3 bases to trimming and J lost 7 bases, with 5 bases between them. Germline values: CDR1 MNHEY, CDR2 SVGAGI. This CDR3 spans 11 amino acids. CDR3 residues: CASSYGYTQYF. For the CDR3, the DNA is TGTGCCAGCAGTTATGGGTATACGCAGTATTTT.

This chain connects TRBV7-9 to TRBJ1-1; D call uncertain. Trimming left V 3 bases short and J 7 bases short, with 12 bases between. Germline V gene lookup returns CDR1 SEHNR and CDR2 FQNEAQ (reference sequence). The CDR3 has 13 residues. CDR3 nucleotides: TGTGCCAGCAGCTTCGGCGACGTCGGTGAAGCTTTCTTT. This gives the protein CASSFGDVGEAFF.

J is TRBJ2-3 and V is TRBV5-5; TRBD2 is a possible D gene (5 bases). CDR3 length: 15 residues. V lost 2 bases to trimming and J lost 1 base, with 11 bases between them. The germline CDR1 and CDR2 sequences are SGHKS and YYEKEE (reference sequence). Here the CDR3 DNA reads TGTGCCAGCAGCTTTAGACTATGGGGCACAGATACGCAGTATTTT. Translation gives CASSFRLWGTDTQYF.

There are many counts of this clonotype. V is TRBV20-1 and J is TRBJ2-7; D unclear. Germline V gene lookup returns CDR1 DFQATT and CDR2 SNEGSKA (reference sequence). V was cut by 1 base and J by 4 bases, with 5 bases left in between. The CDR3 is 11 residues long. The CDR3 DNA reads as TGCAGTGCTAGAGTCTCTTACGAGCAGTACTTC. Encoded protein: CSARVSYEQYF.

This clonotype came up a few times. This rearrangement joins TRBV7-8 to TRBJ2-1; D uncertain. V was pared by 0 bases and J by 8 bases, with 17 bases between. Germline V gene lookup returns CDR1 SGHVS and CDR2 FQNEAQ. The CDR3 has 16 amino acids. CDR3 sequence reads: CASSLAGQEPLYEQFF. The DNA of the CDR3 is TGTGCCAGCAGCTTAGCCGGCCAGGAGCCTCTCTATGAGCAGTTCTTC. Full variable domain (rest looked up from reference TRBV7-8 and TRBJ2-1): GAGVSQSPRYKVAKRGQDVALRCDPISGHVSLFWYQQALGQGPEFLTYFQNEAQLDKSGLPSDRFFAERPEGSVSTLKIQRTQQEDSAVYLCASSLAGQEPLYEQFFGPGTRLTVL.

The chain is built from TRBV20-1 and TRBJ2-1, with 9 bases aligning to TRBD2. The CDR3 runs 16 residues. The germline V gene encodes CDR1 DFQATT and CDR2 SNEGSKA (reference sequence). The CDR3 DNA is TGCTGCGCTAGGCATACGCGGGAGGGTCCGTACAATGAGCAGTTCTTC. It specifies CCARHTREGPYNEQFF.

The chain links TRBV7-2 to TRBJ1-5; 8 nucleotides line up with TRBD1. This CDR3 contains 15 residues. With 4 bases clipped from V and 0 bases from J, the junction kept 2 bases outside the gene matches. From germline, CDR1 is SGHTA and CDR2 FQGNSA. The CDR3 nucleotides read TGTGCCAGCAGCTGGACAGGGACTAGCAATCAGCCCCAGCATTTT. Translation: CASSWTGTSNQPQHF.

The chain recombines TRBV6-2 or TRBV6-3 with TRBJ2-2; no definite D call. Germline V gives CDR1 MNHEY, CDR2 SVGEGT. With 0 bases removed from V and 2 bases from J, the gap between germline ends came to 7 bases. The CDR3 has 15 amino acids. CDR3 sequence reads: CASSYSTHNTGELFF. CDR3 nucleotide sequence: TGTGCCAGCAGTTACTCGACGCATAACACCGGGGAGCTGTTTTTT.

This clonotype has a handful of counts. V is TRBV12-3 or TRBV12-4 and J is TRBJ2-7; D may correspond to TRBD1 or TRBD2 (5 bases each). The V end lost 6 bases, the J end lost 5 bases, and 17 bases lay between the germline ends. CDR3 size: 14 residues. Here the CDR3 reads CASSYGTPKNEQYF. The DNA of the CDR3 is TGTGCCAGCAGCTACGGGACGCCCAAGAACGAGCAGTACTTC.

This chain connects TRBV5-1 to TRBJ1-2; TRBD1 aligns across 10 bases. The CDR3 runs 15 residues. The germline V gene encodes CDR1 SGHRS and CDR2 YFSETQ. Trimming cost V 2 bases and J 3 bases; bases outside gene matches: 4. CDR3 in amino acids: CASSFTGTGDYGYTF. DNA for the CDR3: TGCGCCAGCAGCTTCACCGGGACAGGGGACTATGGCTACACCTTC. Filled out from reference TRBV5-1 and TRBJ1-2, the complete variable domain reads KAGVTQTPRYLIKTRGQQVTLSCSPISGHRSVSWYQQTPGQGLQFLFEYFSETQRNKGNFPGRFSGRQFSNSRSEMNVSTLELGDSALYLCASSFTGTGDYGYTFGSGTRLTVV.

The V and J genes are TRBV7-2 and TRBJ1-5; the D gene is possibly TRBD1 (6 bases). This CDR3 has 14 amino acids. CDR1 and CDR2 (germline): SGHTA, FQGNSA. Between the trimmed V and J ends, which lost 5 bases and 7 bases, there was a span of 15 bases. CDR3 amino acids: CASSPGGGQQPQHF. For the CDR3, the DNA is TGTGCCAGCAGCCCCGGGGGGGGCCAACAGCCCCAGCATTTT.

This chain joins TRBV19 and TRBJ1-5; no clear D. CDR1 is LNHDA and CDR2 is SQIVND in the germline V gene (reference sequence). Trimming took off 4 bases at V and 6 bases at J, with 19 bases between the two ends. The CDR3 sequence is 16 residues long. CDR3 region: CASSSTRLAKLQPQHF. In DNA form, the CDR3 reads TGTGCCAGTAGTAGCACCCGATTGGCTAAACTTCAGCCCCAGCATTTT.

The CDR3 loop reads CAISPGQGAKNIQYF. Here the CDR3 DNA reads TGTGCCATCAGTCCGGGACAGGGAGCCAAAAACATTCAGTACTTC. The rearrangement joins TRBV10-3 to TRBJ2-4; TRBD1 matches 9 bases. V gave up 5 bases and J gave up 0 bases; unmatched junction bases: 2. CDR3 length: 15 residues. Germline V gene lookup returns CDR1 ENHRY and CDR2 SYGVKD.

This clonotype has just a few counts. The chain is built from TRBV18 and TRBJ1-5; D is uncertain. V was shortened by 6 bases and J by 3 bases, with 15 bases between the two germline ends. This CDR3 is 15 amino acids long. CDR1 is KGHSH and CDR2 is LQKENI in the germline V gene. Here the CDR3 DNA reads TGTGCCAGCTCCCCCGCGTCGGCGGTCAATCAGCCCCAGCATTTT. It yields the protein CASSPASAVNQPQHF.

This clonotype was recorded a few times. The CDR3 coding sequence is TGCGCCAGCAGTCAATCGAGACAGGGGGTCGTAGGGGAGCTGTTTTTT. As protein: CASSQSRQGVVGELFF. This chain joins TRBV23-1 and TRBJ2-2; 9 bases fit TRBD1. TRBV23-1 is annotated as an ORF whose role is uncertain. The V segment lost 0 bases and the J segment 8 bases; nucleotides outside the gene matches: 7. CDR3 size: 16 residues.

A few counts support this clonotype. This chain connects TRBV6-1 to TRBJ2-2, with 8 nucleotides matching TRBD1. Germline CDR1 is MNHNS and CDR2 is SASEGT. V trimming: 8 bases; J trimming: 1 base; junction bases outside the gene matches: 3. The CDR3 has 14 amino acids. In DNA, the CDR3 is TGTGCCAGCGCCGGACAGGGGAACACCGGGGAGCTGTTTTTT. Its protein product is CASAGQGNTGELFF.

This clonotype was seen a handful of times. The chain couples TRBV7-8 to TRBJ2-5, with 7 bases fitting TRBD1. Germline CDR1 and CDR2: SGHVS and FQNEAQ. The CDR3 is 14 amino acids. V trimming: 4 bases; J trimming: 5 bases; junction bases outside the gene matches: 7. In nucleotides, the CDR3 is TGTGCCAGCAGCTCGGGACAGTCAATGGAGACCCAGTACTTC. It encodes CASSSGQSMETQYF.

This clonotype has just a few counts. The V call is TRBV30, the J call TRBJ2-1; TRBD2 agrees at 11 bases. CDR1 and CDR2 (germline): GTSNPN, SVGIG (reference sequence). The length of the CDR3 is 15 residues. V was clipped by 2 bases and J by 4 bases; unmatched bases: 4. The CDR3 is CAWSLSSGRYNEQFF. The CDR3 coding sequence is TGTGCCTGGAGTTTATCTAGCGGGAGGTACAATGAGCAGTTCTTC.

This clonotype has ten or more counts. The V call is TRBV28, the J call TRBJ2-7; TRBD1 aligns across 7 bases. Germline V lookup: CDR1 MDHEN, CDR2 SYDVKM. The CDR3 consists of 14 residues. V shed 2 bases and J 1 base; nucleotides not matched to a gene: 2. In DNA form, the CDR3 reads TGTGCCAGCAGTTTACCGGGACAGTCCTACGAGCAGTACTTC. Protein product: CASSLPGQSYEQYF.

The chain joins TRBV12-3 or TRBV12-4 to TRBJ2-7, with 7 bases that match TRBD2. The V segment lost 7 bases and the J segment 5 bases; nucleotides outside the gene matches: 2. The CDR3 has 11 residues. The CDR3 reads CASIRGDEQYF. The CDR3 nucleotides are TGTGCCAGCATACGGGGGGACGAGCAGTACTTC.